This T cell receptor (beta chain) came from a study of technical replicates of blood from a few donors. TCRdb's copy holds only in-frame clones and misses some; the assay was immunoSEQ multiplex PCR. Of 87,000 or so clones listed, about 92% are singletons. Germline V lookup: CDR1 SGHAT, CDR2 FQNNGV. V was pared by 6 bases and J by 1 base, with 8 bases of the junction left unmatched. This CDR3 is built from 15 residues. What was sequenced was T cells isolated from PBMCs. The sequence was obtained from a human donor in good health. The chain uses TRBV11-2 and TRBJ2-7; 8 positions agree with TRBD2. CDR3 nucleotides: TGTGCCAGCAGGACGGGACTAGGTAAATCCTACGAGCAGTACTTC. Translating it yields CASRTGLGKSYEQYF.